This T cell receptor beta chain was recorded in a study of siplizumab effects on memory and regulatory T cells. Regarding the study as a whole: The diversity of naive T cells seemed greater than that of memory cells, and their alloresponse contribution seemed major. There was no confirmation of the suppressive function of proliferating Tregs from siplizumab cultures.

CDR1 and CDR2 from the germline V gene are SGHDN and FVKESK. The length of the CDR3 is 14 residues. V dropped 2 bases and J dropped 11 bases, with 18 bases sitting between them. TCRdb's copy holds only in-frame clones and misses some; the assay was immunoSEQ multiplex PCR. The table shows about 87,000 clones, with 85% to 95% occurring only once. A word on this clone: Its cognate antigen is unknown.

Sequencing was performed on non-Treg CD4+ T cells sorted from blood. This rearrangement joins TRBV14 to TRBJ1-1; D call uncertain. This clonotype was sampled from a human donor in good health. This CDR3 is CASSQLGPGVGAFF. The CDR3 DNA sequence: TGTGCCAGCAGCCAACTTGGCCCCGGGGTTGGGGCTTTCTTT.